This T cell receptor beta chain was found in a study of T cells in Graves' hyperthyroidism and ophthalmopathy. Whole-study results and caveats: Ophthalmopathy prediction by the model preceded onset by a median 6.5 months. Also found in blood were most expanded thyroid clonotypes above 0.001.

This clonotype was recorded many times. Its antigen remains unidentified. This CDR3 has 11 amino acids. CDR1 is DFQATT, CDR2 SNEGSKA, per germline (reference sequence). Between the trimmed V and J ends, which lost 5 bases and 2 bases, there was a span of 7 bases. Patients aged 18 to 65 with hyperthyroidism were newly diagnosed, with duration under 2 months. PBMCs were derived from around 10 ml fresh peripheral blood. What was amplified from RNA transcripts were TCR beta CDR3 regions. When the TCR CDR3 underwent first-round RT-PCR, the HTBI primer set was used. One entry per CDR3 protein results from TCRdb running MiXCR on the multiplex PCR reads. Found here are 300,000 to 450,000 distinct CDR3 sequences, more than 11% of them singletons; the top ten hold around 10%.

This clonotype was sampled from a woman aged 60-70 years with Graves' hyperthyroidism. Sequencing used blood. The chain uses TRBV20-1 and TRBJ2-7; D unresolved. CDR3 residues: CSASSAYEQYF. The CDR3 DNA sequence: TGCAGTGCTTCCTCGGCCTACGAGCAGTACTTC.